The 26 T cell receptor beta chains below come from one sample, sequenced in a study of shared clonotypes between healthy human individuals. The method was immunoSEQ multiplex PCR; TCRdb's version includes in-frame clones alone and lacks a portion of them. The sample lists some 2.4 million clones, over 85% occurring once. Sequenced input: naive CD4+ T cells from PBMCs. Documented subset: CD45RA+ positively selected. The origin of the receptors is a man aged 18-30 years in good health. Some clones in this sample may be carry-over from other donors' samples.

The chain joins TRBV11-2 to TRBJ2-7; D gene ambiguous. Trimming took 1 base from V and 5 from J, leaving 15 bases between them. Germline values: CDR1 SGHAT, CDR2 FQNNGV. The CDR3 covers 15 residues. In nucleotides, the CDR3 is TGTGCCAGCAGCTTAGTCCTGGCAAGGGCGCACGAGCAGTACTTC. Amino acids: CASSLVLARAHEQYF.

The V and J genes are TRBV7-3 and TRBJ2-3, with TRBD2 matching over 7 bases. CDR1 is SGHTA and CDR2 is FQGTGA in the germline V gene. With V trimmed by 1 base and J by 5 bases, 6 bases remained unmatched. The CDR3 extends over 15 amino acids. The CDR3: CASSLNGIAGDTQYF. CDR3 coding DNA: TGTGCCAGCAGCTTAAACGGAATAGCGGGAGATACGCAGTATTTT.

This clone was seen a single time. This sequence joins TRBV5-1 and TRBJ1-4; D remains ambiguous. CDR1 is SGHRS and CDR2 is YFSETQ in the germline V gene. Between the trimmed V and J ends, which lost 2 bases and 8 bases, there was a span of 10 bases. The CDR3 totals 13 residues. This CDR3 is CASSFRTGEKLFF. The CDR3 DNA is TGCGCCAGCAGCTTTCGGACCGGAGAAAAACTGTTTTTT.

Note on this clone: Other DNA sequences of this sample code for an identical CDR3. This chain joins TRBV28 and TRBJ2-7; D unresolved. This CDR3 comprises 11 residues. V was trimmed by 5 bases and J by 2 bases, leaving 4 bases between them. Germline V gives CDR1 MDHEN, CDR2 SYDVKM. The CDR3 loop reads CASSITYEQYF. CDR3 in DNA: TGTGCCAGCAGTATAACCTACGAGCAGTACTTC.

The chain's CDR3 is CASSYRQATFYTF. The CDR3 region has the DNA TGTGCCAGCAGTTATCGACAGGCAACTTTCTACACCTTC. The chain couples TRBV6-5 to TRBJ1-2, with a weak D call TRBD1 (6 bases). Germline CDR1 reads MNHEY; CDR2 reads SVGAGI. The CDR3 loop spans 13 amino acids. The V and J ends lost 3 bases and 10 bases respectively, with 15 bases between them.

This rearrangement joins TRBV6-5 to TRBJ2-7; unclear D gene. There are 15 residues in the CDR3. Trimming removed 6 bases from V and 0 bases from J, with 15 bases in between. Looked up from germline, CDR1 is MNHEY and CDR2 is SVGAGI. The CDR3 loop is CASRAGRPYSYEQYF. DNA for the CDR3: TGTGCCAGCAGGGCTGGCCGTCCTTACTCCTACGAGCAGTACTTC.

Note on this clone: The same CDR3 is also encoded by other DNA sequences in this sample. The V call is TRBV28, the J call TRBJ1-1, with unresolved D. Germline-derived CDR1 and CDR2 are MDHEN and SYDVKM. With 7 bases removed from V and 0 bases from J, the gap between germline ends came to 3 bases. The CDR3 sequence is 11 residues long. The CDR3 spells CASTLNTEAFF. In nucleotides, the CDR3 is TGTGCCAGCACTCTGAACACTGAAGCTTTCTTT.

This sequence joins TRBV7-2 and TRBJ1-1; TRBD1 might be the D (5 bases). Germline loops: CDR1 SGHTA, CDR2 FQGNSA. V shed 9 bases and J shed 7 bases, with 21 bases lying between them. The CDR3 spans 14 residues. The CDR3 DNA reads as TGTGCCAGTCCCACGGGGCGCCTTGGGGGTGAAGCTTTCTTT. This translates into CASPTGRLGGEAFF.

The CDR3 spells CASKDLWRATNEKLFF. CDR3 DNA sequence: TGTGCCAGCAAGGATCTTTGGCGCGCAACTAATGAAAAACTGTTTTTT. V and J are TRBV28 and TRBJ1-4; no firm D call. The CDR3 totals 16 residues. Germline CDR1 reads MDHEN; CDR2 reads SYDVKM. Trimming stripped 7 bases from V and 0 bases from J, with 15 bases between.

This sequence joins TRBV6-1 and TRBJ2-3; no clear D gene. Germline values: CDR1 MNHNS, CDR2 SASEGT. The CDR3 totals 13 residues. Deletions cut 11 bases from V and 7 bases from J, with 19 bases between. This CDR3 reads CAGQAPAVNTQYF. For the CDR3, the DNA is TGTGCCGGGCAGGCCCCGGCGGTGAATACGCAGTATTTT.

This chain links TRBV7-2 with TRBJ2-1, with 10 bases fitting TRBD2. The V gene's germline CDR1 is SGHTA and CDR2 FQGNSA. With 4 bases clipped from V and 9 bases from J, the junction kept 12 bases outside the gene matches. The CDR3 totals 16 residues. The CDR3 DNA is TGTGCCAGCAGCTCCCTCGGAGCGGGAGGGCTGGGTGAGCAGTTCTTC. Translating gives CASSSLGAGGLGEQFF.

The chain recombines TRBV5-1 with TRBJ1-5; D remains unclear. V shed 3 bases and J shed 0 bases, with 10 bases lying between them. Germline CDR1 and CDR2: SGHRS and YFSETQ. This CDR3 region has 15 residues. CDR3 loop: CASSWNGDSNQPQHF. Written as DNA, the CDR3 is TGCGCCAGCAGCTGGAATGGTGATAGCAATCAGCCCCAGCATTTT.

V gene TRBV4-2 combines with J gene TRBJ2-3, with D perhaps matching TRBD2 (6 bases). The germline CDR1 and CDR2 sequences are LGHNA and YNFKEQ. Trimming took 0 bases from V and 0 from J, leaving 16 bases between them. The CDR3 sequence is 18 residues long. The CDR3 here is CASSQEVWGSGSTDTQYF. Here the CDR3 DNA reads TGTGCCAGCAGCCAAGAAGTATGGGGTAGCGGTAGCACAGATACGCAGTATTTT.

CDR3 nucleotide sequence: TGTGCCAGCAGTTTTGACTGGACAGAGACCCAGTACTTC. Its translation: CASSFDWTETQYF. The chain joins TRBV27 to TRBJ2-5; D unclear. V gave up 3 bases and J gave up 4 bases, with 9 bases separating them. The CDR3 totals 13 residues. The germline V gene has CDR1 MNHEY and CDR2 SMNVEV (reference sequence).

V is TRBV5-1 and J is TRBJ2-5; D uncertain. Germline-derived CDR1 and CDR2 are SGHRS and YFSETQ. V was shortened by 0 bases and J by 2 bases, with 11 bases between the two germline ends. CDR3 length: 15 residues. The CDR3: CASSLGAGEQETQYF. CDR3 coding DNA: TGCGCCAGCAGCTTGGGTGCTGGGGAACAAGAGACCCAGTACTTC.

This chain uses TRBV25-1 with TRBJ2-1, with TRBD2 matching over 10 bases. The CDR3 has 16 amino acids. Per germline, CDR1 MGHDK and CDR2 SYGVNS. J gave up 6 bases and V 6 bases, and 11 bases lay outside the gene matches. CDR3 nucleotide sequence: TGTGCCAGCAGCCTAGCGGGGGCAAGCTCGGGCAATGAGCAGTTCTTC. This translates into CASSLAGASSGNEQFF.

V usage is TRBV18 and J usage is TRBJ2-7; the match to TRBD2 covers 14 bases. Per germline, CDR1 KGHSH and CDR2 LQKENI. The CDR3 spans 16 residues. After removal of 3 bases from V and 5 bases from J, the junction contained 6 bases not matched to a gene. CDR3 sequence (DNA): TGTGCCAGCTCACCGAGTGGGACTAGCGGGAGCCACGAGCAGTACTTC. This translates into CASSPSGTSGSHEQYF.

V usage is TRBV11-2 and J usage is TRBJ1-3; D is ambiguous. The CDR3 sequence is 16 residues long. Trimming took off 0 bases at V and 0 bases at J, with 9 bases between the two ends. Germline V gene lookup returns CDR1 SGHAT and CDR2 FQNNGV. The CDR3 here is CASSLDWGFSGNTIYF. The CDR3 DNA reads TGTGCCAGCAGCTTAGATTGGGGATTCTCTGGAAACACCATATATTTT.

This clone came up once. The chain joins TRBV15 to TRBJ1-5; D perhaps matches TRBD1 (5 bases). Germline CDR1 is LNHNV and CDR2 is YYDKDF (reference sequence). V was cut by 0 bases and J by 1 base, with 10 bases left in between. The CDR3 totals 16 residues. The CDR3 loop is CATSRDLRGSNQPQHF. The CDR3 DNA is TGTGCCACCAGCAGAGATCTGCGGGGCAGCAATCAGCCCCAGCATTTT.

Here the CDR3 reads CASSLTGGMDTEAFF. For the CDR3, the DNA is TGTGCCAGCAGCCTGACAGGGGGCATGGACACTGAAGCTTTCTTT. The chain links TRBV7-3 to TRBJ1-1; 10 positions agree with TRBD1. The CDR3 is 15 amino acids. V trimming: 5 bases; J trimming: 3 bases; junction bases outside the gene matches: 6. The V gene's germline CDR1 is SGHTA and CDR2 FQGTGA.

This clone showed up just once. The V and J genes are TRBV27 and TRBJ2-3; the D gene is possibly TRBD1 (5 bases). The CDR3 is 16 residues long. With 1 base removed from V and 2 bases from J, the gap between germline ends came to 13 bases. CDR1 MNHEY and CDR2 SMNVEV come from the germline V gene (reference sequence). Written as DNA, the CDR3 is TGTGCCAGCAGTTTATTTTGGACACAATACACAGATACGCAGTATTTT. This sequence encodes CASSLFWTQYTDTQYF.

The rearrangement links TRBV28 to TRBJ2-5; the D gene could be TRBD1 or TRBD2 (5 bases each). The germline CDR1 and CDR2 sequences are MDHEN and SYDVKM. The CDR3 loop spans 13 amino acids. V lost 3 bases and J 5 bases, leaving 10 bases between the germline ends. CDR3 loop: CASSFRDGETQYF. CDR3 DNA: TGTGCCAGCAGTTTCCGGGACGGGGAGACCCAGTACTTC. The full variable domain, its missing parts supplied by reference TRBV28 and TRBJ2-5, is DVKVTQSSRYLVKRTGEKVFLECVQDMDHENMFWYRQDPGLGLRLIYFSYDVKMKEKGDIPEGYSVSREKKERFSLILESASTNQTSMYLCASSFRDGETQYFGPGTRLLVL.

This clone appeared a single time. The V and J genes are TRBV5-1 and TRBJ2-3; D not certain. This CDR3 is 17 amino acids long. Germline CDR1 SGHRS, CDR2 YFSETQ. The germline V and J ends were trimmed by 0 bases and 0 bases, with 14 bases remaining between them. This chain's CDR3 is CASSLGQPPRSTDTQYF. The CDR3 DNA reads TGCGCCAGCAGCTTGGGCCAGCCCCCGCGGAGCACAGATACGCAGTATTTT.

This clone was recorded a few times. The V and J genes are TRBV19 and TRBJ1-1; 7 positions agree with TRBD1. The CDR3 sequence is 14 residues long. J gave up 4 bases and V 7 bases, and 9 bases lay outside the gene matches. CDR1 and CDR2 (germline): LNHDA, SQIVND (reference sequence). For the CDR3, the DNA is TGTGCCAGTATGGCCGCGGGACAGTCCACTGAAGCTTTCTTT. This codes for CASMAAGQSTEAFF.

This rearrangement joins TRBV28 to TRBJ1-5; possibly TRBD1 for D (6 bases). CDR1 is MDHEN, CDR2 SYDVKM, per germline. This CDR3 comprises 18 residues. The ends were cut back, 1 base at V and 4 bases at J, with 20 bases in the middle. The CDR3 bases are TGTGCCAGCAGTTTATCGACTAGGGTTGGCAGGGGAAATCAGCCCCAGCATTTT. Protein sequence: CASSLSTRVGRGNQPQHF.

The V call is TRBV28, the J call TRBJ2-7, with 8 bases lining up with TRBD1. CDR3 size: 18 residues. J gave up 0 bases and V 3 bases, and 13 bases lay outside the gene matches. Per the germline V gene, CDR1 is MDHEN and CDR2 is SYDVKM. This chain's CDR3 is CASSFFWSQGAFSYEQYF. CDR3 nucleotides: TGTGCCAGCAGTTTCTTCTGGTCGCAGGGGGCCTTCTCCTACGAGCAGTACTTC.